This TCR beta chain was retrieved from a study of identifying expanded T cells in peripheral blood. Germline V CDR1 and CDR2: SGHVS, FQNEAQ. The CDR3 length is 15 residues. Trimming cost V 5 bases and J 6 bases; bases outside gene matches: 12. The table came from immunoSEQ multiplex PCR; TCRdb's copy has only in-frame clones and leaves some out. The sample yields 120,000 or so clones, 84% seen once. The gene calls are TRBV7-8 and TRBJ1-1; 7 bases align to TRBD1. The receptor was derived from a person aged 18 to 75 in good health. The specimen was blood. The CDR3 region has the DNA TGTGCCAGCAGCGAAGAGGGACAGTTAATCGCTGAAGCTTTCTTT. Encoded protein: CASSEEGQLIAEAFF.